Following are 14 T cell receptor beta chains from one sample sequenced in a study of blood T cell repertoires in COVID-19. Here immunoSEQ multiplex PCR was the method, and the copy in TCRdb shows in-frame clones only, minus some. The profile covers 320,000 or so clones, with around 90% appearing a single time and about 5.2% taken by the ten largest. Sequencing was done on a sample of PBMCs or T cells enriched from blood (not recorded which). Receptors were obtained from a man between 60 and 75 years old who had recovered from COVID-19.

This chain's CDR3 is CASSPRAGGTQETQYF. The CDR3 nucleotides read TGTGCCAGCTCACCACGGGCAGGGGGCACCCAAGAGACCCAGTACTTC. The chain has TRBV18 and TRBJ2-5; TRBD1 aligns across 8 bases. Germline CDR1 is KGHSH and CDR2 is LQKENI. With 1 base clipped from V and 1 base from J, the junction kept 5 bases outside the gene matches. The length of the CDR3 is 16 residues.

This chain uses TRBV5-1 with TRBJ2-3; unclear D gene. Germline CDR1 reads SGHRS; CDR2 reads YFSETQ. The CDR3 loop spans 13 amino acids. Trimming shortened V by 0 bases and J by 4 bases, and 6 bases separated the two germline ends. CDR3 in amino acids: CASSLDSPDTQYF. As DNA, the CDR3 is TGCGCCAGCAGCTTGGACTCTCCAGATACGCAGTATTTT.

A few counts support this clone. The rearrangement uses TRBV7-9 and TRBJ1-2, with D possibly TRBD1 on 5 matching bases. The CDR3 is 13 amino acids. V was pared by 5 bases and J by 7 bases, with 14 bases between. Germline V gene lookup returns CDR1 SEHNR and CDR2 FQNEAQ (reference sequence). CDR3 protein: CASSHQRGGGYTF. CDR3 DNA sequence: TGTGCCAGCAGCCACCAGCGGGGGGGTGGCTACACCTTC.

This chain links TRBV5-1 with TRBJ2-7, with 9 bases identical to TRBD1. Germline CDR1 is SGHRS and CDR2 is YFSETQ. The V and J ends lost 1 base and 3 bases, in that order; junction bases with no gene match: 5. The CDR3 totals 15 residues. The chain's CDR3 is CASSLPGTGLYEQYF. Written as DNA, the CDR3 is TGCGCCAGCAGCTTGCCCGGGACAGGGCTCTACGAGCAGTACTTC.

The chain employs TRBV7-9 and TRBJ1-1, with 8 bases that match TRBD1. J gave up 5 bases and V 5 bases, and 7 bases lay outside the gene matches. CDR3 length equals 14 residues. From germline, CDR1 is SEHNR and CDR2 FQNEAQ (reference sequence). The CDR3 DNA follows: TGTGCCAGCAGCCCCGCAGGGGGCTTGACTGAAGCTTTCTTT. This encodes CASSPAGGLTEAFF.

The chain's CDR3 is CASSFPRQGEINEKLFF. The CDR3 DNA reads TGTGCCAGCAGCTTCCCCAGACAGGGGGAGATTAATGAAAAACTGTTTTTT. This sequence joins TRBV11-3 and TRBJ1-4; TRBD1 aligns across 9 bases. Germline CDR1 is SGHNT and CDR2 is YENEEA. There are 17 residues in the CDR3. V lost 3 bases, J lost 4 bases, and 9 bases stayed unmatched.

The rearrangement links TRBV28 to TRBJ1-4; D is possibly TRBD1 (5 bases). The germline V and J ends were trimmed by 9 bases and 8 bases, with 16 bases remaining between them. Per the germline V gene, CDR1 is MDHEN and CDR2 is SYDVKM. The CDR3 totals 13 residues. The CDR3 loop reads CASLGGVGEKLFF. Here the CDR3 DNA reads TGTGCCAGTCTGGGAGGGGTGGGGGAAAAACTGTTTTTT. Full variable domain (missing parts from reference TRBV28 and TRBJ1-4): DVKVTQSSRYLVKRTGEKVFLECVQDMDHENMFWYRQDPGLGLRLIYFSYDVKMKEKGDIPEGYSVSREKKERFSLILESASTNQTSMYLCASLGGVGEKLFFGSGTQLSVL.

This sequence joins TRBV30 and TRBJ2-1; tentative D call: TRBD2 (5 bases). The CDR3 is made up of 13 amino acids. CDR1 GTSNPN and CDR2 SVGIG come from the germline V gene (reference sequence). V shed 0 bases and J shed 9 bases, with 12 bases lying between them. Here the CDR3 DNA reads TGTGCCTGGAGTGTACTAGGGTCGGGTGAGCAGTTCTTC. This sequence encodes CAWSVLGSGEQFF.

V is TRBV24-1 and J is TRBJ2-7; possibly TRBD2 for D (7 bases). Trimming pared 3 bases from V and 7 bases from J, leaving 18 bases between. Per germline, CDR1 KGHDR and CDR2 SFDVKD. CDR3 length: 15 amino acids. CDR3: CATSDTGQPGGEQYF. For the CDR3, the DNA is TGTGCCACCAGTGATACTGGACAGCCCGGGGGGGAGCAGTACTTC.

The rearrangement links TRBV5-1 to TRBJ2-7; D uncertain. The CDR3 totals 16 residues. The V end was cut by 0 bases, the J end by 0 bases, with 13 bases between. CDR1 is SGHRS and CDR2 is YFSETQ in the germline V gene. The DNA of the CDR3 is TGCGCCAGCAGCTTGGAGCCAGGCCGAAGCTCCTACGAGCAGTACTTC. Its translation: CASSLEPGRSSYEQYF.

CDR3 region: CASSLASQGRGSEQFF. The DNA of the CDR3 is TGTGCCAGCAGCTTGGCCTCCCAGGGGCGCGGGAGTGAGCAGTTCTTC. The chain has TRBV5-4 and TRBJ2-1; TRBD2 might be the D (7 bases). Trimming left V 0 bases short and J 9 bases short, with 19 bases between. Germline V gene data show CDR1 as SGHNT and CDR2 as YYREEE (reference sequence). The CDR3 has 16 residues.

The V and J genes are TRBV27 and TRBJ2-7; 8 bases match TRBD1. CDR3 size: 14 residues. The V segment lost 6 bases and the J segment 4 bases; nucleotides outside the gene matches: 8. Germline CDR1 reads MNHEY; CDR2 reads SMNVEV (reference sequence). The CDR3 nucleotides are TGTGCCAGCAGATCGTCAGGGGGCCCGTACGAGCAGTACTTC. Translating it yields CASRSSGGPYEQYF.

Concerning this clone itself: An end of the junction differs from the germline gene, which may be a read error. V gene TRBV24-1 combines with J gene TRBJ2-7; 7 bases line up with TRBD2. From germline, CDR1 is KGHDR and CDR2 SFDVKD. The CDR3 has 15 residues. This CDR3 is CATSDSGAGPYGQYF. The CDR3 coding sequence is TGTGCCACCAGTGATTCGGGAGCGGGACCCTACGGGCAGTACTTC.

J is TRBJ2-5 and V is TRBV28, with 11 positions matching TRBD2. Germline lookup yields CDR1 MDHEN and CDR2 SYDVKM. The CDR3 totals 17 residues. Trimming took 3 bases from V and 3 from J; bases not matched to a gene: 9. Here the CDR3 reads CASSFGGLAGQEETQYF. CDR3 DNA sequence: TGTGCCAGCAGTTTTGGCGGACTAGCGGGCCAGGAAGAGACCCAGTACTTC.